This TCR beta chain derives from a study of T cell repertoires in cytomegalovirus infection (dated by TCRdb to between 2019 and 2020). Study-level background: Donor HLA type was relevant to the analysis, because carriage of CMV infection together with the matching HLA type was indicated by public TCR beta signatures.

What the research found in general, with its limitations: Carriers of CMV infection plus the relevant HLA type were discriminated by the cumulative frequency of public TCR beta family members in the study cohort and in an independent approximately 360-donor cohort. In the ex vivo response, HLA-C-restricted CMV-specific TCR beta clonotypes were dominant, and in two of eight donors the single most frequent clonotype came from this HLA-C-restricted group.

CDR1 and CDR2 are read off the germline V gene as LGHNT and FRNRAP. Germline trimming: 6 bases from V, 5 bases from J; junction bases outside gene matches: 10. Including the terminal cysteine and phenylalanine, the CDR3 comprises 16 residues. Only the CDR3 DNA stays, 48 bases, in frame from base 1. Remarks on this clonotype: The antigen it recognizes is unknown. No qualities accompany the bases; no much larger clone lies one base away.

The sequencer listed for this sample is Illumina HiSeq 1500. TCRdb ran its own pipeline on the public reads, namely fastp trimming at Q25 and MiXCR clone calling, and kept in-frame beta chains. Entries that share a CDR3 protein sequence are merged under the most common genes and DNA. Across this sample there are about 530,000 distinct CDR3 sequences, with about 25% seen only once. Around 13% of the sample belongs to the ten largest clones. The clonotype was recovered from a human donor in good health (CMV status not recorded). Some clones in this sample may be carry-over from other donors' samples. Sequencing was carried out using PBMCs. Rearrangement joined TRBV12-5 to TRBJ2-1, and 10 bases in between align with TRBD1. The DNA reads TGTGCTAGTGGGCTACCCGGGACAGGGGCCCACAATGAGCAGTTCTTC. Protein translation: CASGLPGTGAHNEQFF. Outside the CDR3, residues come from the reference TRBV12-5 and TRBJ2-1 proteins, so the full variable domain is: DARVTQTPRHKVTEMGQEVTMRCQPILGHNTVFWYRQTMMQGLELLAYFRNRAPLDDSGMPKDRFSAEMPDATLATLKIQPSEPRDSAVYFCASGLPGTGAHNEQFFGPGTRLTVL.